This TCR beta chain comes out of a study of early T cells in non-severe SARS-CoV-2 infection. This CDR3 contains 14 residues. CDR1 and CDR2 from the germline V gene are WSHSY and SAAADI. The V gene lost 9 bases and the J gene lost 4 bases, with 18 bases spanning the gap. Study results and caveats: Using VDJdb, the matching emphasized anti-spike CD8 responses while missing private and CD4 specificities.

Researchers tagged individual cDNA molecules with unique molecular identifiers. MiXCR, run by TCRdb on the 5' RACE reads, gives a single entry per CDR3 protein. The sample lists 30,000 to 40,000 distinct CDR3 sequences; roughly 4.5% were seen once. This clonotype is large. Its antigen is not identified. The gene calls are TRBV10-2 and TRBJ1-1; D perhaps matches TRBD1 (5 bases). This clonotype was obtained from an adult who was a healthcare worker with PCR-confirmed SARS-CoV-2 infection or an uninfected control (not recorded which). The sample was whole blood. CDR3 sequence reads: CASLPAGRGTEAFF. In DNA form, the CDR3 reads TGCGCCAGTTTGCCGGCGGGGCGAGGCACTGAAGCTTTCTTT.